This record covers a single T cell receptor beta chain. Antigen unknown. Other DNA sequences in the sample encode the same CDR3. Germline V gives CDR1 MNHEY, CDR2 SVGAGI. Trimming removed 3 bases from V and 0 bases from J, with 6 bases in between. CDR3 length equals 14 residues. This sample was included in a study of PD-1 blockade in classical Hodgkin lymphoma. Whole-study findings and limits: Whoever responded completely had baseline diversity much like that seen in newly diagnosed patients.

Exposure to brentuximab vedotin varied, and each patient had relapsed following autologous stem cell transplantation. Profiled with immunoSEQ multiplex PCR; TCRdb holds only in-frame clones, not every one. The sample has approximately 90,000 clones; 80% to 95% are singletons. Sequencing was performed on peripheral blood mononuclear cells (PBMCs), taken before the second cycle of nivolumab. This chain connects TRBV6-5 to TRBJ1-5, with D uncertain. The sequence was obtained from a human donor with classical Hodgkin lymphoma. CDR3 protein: CASSYSGSNQPQHF. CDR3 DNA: TGTGCCAGCAGTTATTCGGGTAGCAATCAGCCCCAGCATTTT.